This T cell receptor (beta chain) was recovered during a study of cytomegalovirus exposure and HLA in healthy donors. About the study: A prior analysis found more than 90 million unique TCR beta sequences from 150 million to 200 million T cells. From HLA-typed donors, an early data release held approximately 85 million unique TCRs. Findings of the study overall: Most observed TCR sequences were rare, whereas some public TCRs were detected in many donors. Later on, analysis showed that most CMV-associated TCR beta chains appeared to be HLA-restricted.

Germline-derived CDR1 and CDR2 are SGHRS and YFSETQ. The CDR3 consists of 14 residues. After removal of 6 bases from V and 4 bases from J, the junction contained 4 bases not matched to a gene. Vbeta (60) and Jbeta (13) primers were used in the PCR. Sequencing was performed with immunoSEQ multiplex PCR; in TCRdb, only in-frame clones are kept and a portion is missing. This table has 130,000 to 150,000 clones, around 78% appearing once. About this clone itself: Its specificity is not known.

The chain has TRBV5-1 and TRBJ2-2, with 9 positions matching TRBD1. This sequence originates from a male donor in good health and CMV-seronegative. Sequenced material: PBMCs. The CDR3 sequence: CASTGQGSTGELFF. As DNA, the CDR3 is TGCGCCAGCACCGGACAGGGGAGCACCGGGGAGCTGTTTTTT. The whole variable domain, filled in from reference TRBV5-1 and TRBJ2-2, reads KAGVTQTPRYLIKTRGQQVTLSCSPISGHRSVSWYQQTPGQGLQFLFEYFSETQRNKGNFPGRFSGRQFSNSRSEMNVSTLELGDSALYLCASTGQGSTGELFFGEGSRLTVL.